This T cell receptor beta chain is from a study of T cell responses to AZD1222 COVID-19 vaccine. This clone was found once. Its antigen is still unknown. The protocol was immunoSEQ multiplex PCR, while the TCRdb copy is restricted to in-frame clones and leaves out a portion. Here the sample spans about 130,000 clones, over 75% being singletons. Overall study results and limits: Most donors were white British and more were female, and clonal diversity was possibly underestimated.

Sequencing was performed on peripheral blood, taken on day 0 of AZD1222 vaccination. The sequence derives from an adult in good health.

DNA for the CDR3: TGTGCCAGCAGCGCGAACAGCGGGACTGAAGCTTTCTTT. Amino acid sequence: CASSANSGTEAFF. The chain joins TRBV7-2 to TRBJ1-1; unclear D gene. V gave up 5 bases and J gave up 5 bases, with 12 bases separating them. CDR1 is SGHTA and CDR2 is FQGNSA in the germline V gene. The CDR3 totals 13 residues.